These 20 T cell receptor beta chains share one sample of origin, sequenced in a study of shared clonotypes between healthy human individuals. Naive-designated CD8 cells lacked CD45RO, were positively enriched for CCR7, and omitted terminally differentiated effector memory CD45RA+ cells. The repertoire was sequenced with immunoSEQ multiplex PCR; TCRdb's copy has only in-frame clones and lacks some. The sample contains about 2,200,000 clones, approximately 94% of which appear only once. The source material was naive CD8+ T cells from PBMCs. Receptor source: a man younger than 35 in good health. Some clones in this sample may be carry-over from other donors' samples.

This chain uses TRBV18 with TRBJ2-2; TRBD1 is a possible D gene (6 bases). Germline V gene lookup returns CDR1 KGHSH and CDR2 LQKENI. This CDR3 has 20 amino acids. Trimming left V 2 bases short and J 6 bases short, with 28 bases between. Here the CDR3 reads CASSPRGQHRGPSPSGELFF. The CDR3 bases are TGTGCCAGCTCACCAAGAGGACAGCACCGGGGACCATCCCCGTCCGGGGAGCTGTTTTTT. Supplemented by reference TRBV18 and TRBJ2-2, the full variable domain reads NAGVMQNPRHLVRRRGQEARLRCSPMKGHSHVYWYRQLPEEGLKFMVYLQKENIIDESGMPKERFSAEFPKEGPSILRIQQVVRGDSAAYFCASSPRGQHRGPSPSGELFFGEGSRLTVL.

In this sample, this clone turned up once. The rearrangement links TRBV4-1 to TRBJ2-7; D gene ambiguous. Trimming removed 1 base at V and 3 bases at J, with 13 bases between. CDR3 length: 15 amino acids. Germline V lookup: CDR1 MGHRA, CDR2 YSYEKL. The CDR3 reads CASSQGPTPYYEQYF. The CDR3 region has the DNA TGCGCCAGCAGCCAAGGGCCCACTCCCTACTACGAGCAGTACTTC.

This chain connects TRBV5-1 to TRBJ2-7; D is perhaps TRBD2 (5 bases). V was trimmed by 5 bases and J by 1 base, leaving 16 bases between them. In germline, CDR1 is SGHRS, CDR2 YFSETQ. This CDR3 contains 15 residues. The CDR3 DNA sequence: TGCGCCAGCAGGGTCGACAACACGGGATCCTACGAGCAGTACTTC. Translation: CASRVDNTGSYEQYF.

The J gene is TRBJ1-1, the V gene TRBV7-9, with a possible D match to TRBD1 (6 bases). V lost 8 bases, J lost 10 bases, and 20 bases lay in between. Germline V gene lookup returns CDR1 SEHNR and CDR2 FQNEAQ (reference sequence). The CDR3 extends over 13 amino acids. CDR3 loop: CASAFLLGGRAFF. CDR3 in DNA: TGTGCCAGCGCATTTCTACTAGGGGGACGAGCTTTCTTT.

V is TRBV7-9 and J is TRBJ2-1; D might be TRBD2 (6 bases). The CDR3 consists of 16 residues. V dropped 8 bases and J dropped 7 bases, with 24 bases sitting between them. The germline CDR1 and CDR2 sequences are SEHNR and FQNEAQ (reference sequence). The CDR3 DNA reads TGTGCCAGCGGCGACCTAAGCGGGCCCTCGCGGAATGAGCAGTTCTTC. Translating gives CASGDLSGPSRNEQFF.

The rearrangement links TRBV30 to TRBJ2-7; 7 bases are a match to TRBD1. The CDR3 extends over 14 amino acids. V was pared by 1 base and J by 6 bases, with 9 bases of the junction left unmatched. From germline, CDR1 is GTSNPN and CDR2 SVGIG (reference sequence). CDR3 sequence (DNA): TGTGCCTGGAGTGGGGGGACAGACCTTCTCGAGCAGTACTTC. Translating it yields CAWSGGTDLLEQYF.

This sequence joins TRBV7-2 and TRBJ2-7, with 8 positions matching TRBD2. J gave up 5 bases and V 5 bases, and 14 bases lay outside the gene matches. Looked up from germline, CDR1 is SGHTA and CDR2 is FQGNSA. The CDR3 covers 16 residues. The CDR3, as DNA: TGTGCCAGCAGCCATCCCCCGCGACTAGCGCTCAACGAGCAGTACTTC. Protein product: CASSHPPRLALNEQYF.

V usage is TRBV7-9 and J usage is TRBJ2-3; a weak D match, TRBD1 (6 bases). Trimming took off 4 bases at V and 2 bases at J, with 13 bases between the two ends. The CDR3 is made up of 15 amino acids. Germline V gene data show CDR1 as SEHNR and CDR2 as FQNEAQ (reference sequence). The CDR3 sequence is CASSSRTEITDTQYF. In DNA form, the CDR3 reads TGTGCCAGCAGCTCCCGGACAGAGATCACAGATACGCAGTATTTT.

This CDR3 is CASSDTASGRIDEQYF. CDR3 nucleotides: TGTGCCAGCAGTGACACCGCCAGCGGGCGAATAGACGAGCAGTACTTC. The V and J genes are TRBV6-4 and TRBJ2-7; TRBD2 might be the D (6 bases). Trimming stripped 2 bases from V and 5 bases from J, with 19 bases between. The CDR3 loop spans 16 amino acids. Germline CDR1 is MRHNA and CDR2 is SNTAGT.

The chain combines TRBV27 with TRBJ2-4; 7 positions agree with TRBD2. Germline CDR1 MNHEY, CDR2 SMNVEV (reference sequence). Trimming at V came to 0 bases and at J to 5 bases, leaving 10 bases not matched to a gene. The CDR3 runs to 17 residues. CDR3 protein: CASSLSGRGVLQNIQYF. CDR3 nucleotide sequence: TGTGCCAGCAGTTTATCCGGTCGGGGGGTTTTACAAAACATTCAGTACTTC.

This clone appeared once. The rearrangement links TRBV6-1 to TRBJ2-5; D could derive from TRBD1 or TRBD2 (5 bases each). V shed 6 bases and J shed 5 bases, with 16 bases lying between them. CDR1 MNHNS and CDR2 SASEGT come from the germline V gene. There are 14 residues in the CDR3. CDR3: CASRDNWGWETQYF. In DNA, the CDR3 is TGTGCCAGCAGAGACAACTGGGGGTGGGAGACCCAGTACTTC.

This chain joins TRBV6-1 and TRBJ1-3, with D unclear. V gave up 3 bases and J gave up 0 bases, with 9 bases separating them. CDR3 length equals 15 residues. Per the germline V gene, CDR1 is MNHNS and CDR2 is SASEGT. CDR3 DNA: TGTGCCAGCAGTGAGTGGGGTATCTCTGGAAACACCATATATTTT. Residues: CASSEWGISGNTIYF.

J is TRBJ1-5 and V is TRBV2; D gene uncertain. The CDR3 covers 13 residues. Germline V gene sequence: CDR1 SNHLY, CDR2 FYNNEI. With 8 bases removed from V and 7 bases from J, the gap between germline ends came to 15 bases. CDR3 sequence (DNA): TGTGCCAGCCTGCAGGAAGGAGGACAGCCCCAGCATTTT. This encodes CASLQEGGQPQHF. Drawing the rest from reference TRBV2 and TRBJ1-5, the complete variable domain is EPEVTQTPSHQVTQMGQEVILRCVPISNHLYFYWYRQILGQKVEFLVSFYNNEISEKSEIFDDQFSVERPDGSNFTLKIRSTKLEDSAMYFCASLQEGGQPQHFGDGTRLSIL.

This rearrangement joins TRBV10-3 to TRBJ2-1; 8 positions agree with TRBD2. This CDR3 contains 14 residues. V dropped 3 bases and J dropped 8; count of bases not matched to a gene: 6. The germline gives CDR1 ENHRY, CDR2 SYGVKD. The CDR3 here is CAISDSLAGYEQFF. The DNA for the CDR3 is TGTGCCATCAGTGATTCGCTAGCGGGCTATGAGCAGTTCTTC.

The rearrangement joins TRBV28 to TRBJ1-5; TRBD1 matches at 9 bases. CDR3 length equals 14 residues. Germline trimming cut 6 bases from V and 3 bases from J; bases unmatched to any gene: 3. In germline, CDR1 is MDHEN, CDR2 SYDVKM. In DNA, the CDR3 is TGTGCCAGCAGGGACAGGGGCGTCAATCAGCCCCAGCATTTT. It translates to CASRDRGVNQPQHF.

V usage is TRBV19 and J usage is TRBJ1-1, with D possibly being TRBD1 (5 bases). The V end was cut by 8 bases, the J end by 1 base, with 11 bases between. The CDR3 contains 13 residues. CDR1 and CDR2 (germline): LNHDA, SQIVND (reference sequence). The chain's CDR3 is CASGGRPNTEAFF. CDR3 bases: TGTGCCAGTGGGGGACGGCCGAACACTGAAGCTTTCTTT.

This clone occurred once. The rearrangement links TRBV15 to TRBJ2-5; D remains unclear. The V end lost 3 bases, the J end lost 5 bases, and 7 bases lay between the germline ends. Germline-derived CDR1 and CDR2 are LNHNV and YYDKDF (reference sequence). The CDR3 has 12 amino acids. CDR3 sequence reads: CATSSPLETQYF. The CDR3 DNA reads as TGTGCCACCAGCAGTCCTTTGGAGACCCAGTACTTC.

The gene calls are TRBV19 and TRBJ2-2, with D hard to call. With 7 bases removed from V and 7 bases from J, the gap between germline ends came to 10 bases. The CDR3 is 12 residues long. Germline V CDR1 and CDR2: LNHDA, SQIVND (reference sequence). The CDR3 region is CASIPGSGELFF. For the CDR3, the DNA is TGTGCCAGTATTCCGGGTAGCGGGGAGCTGTTTTTT.

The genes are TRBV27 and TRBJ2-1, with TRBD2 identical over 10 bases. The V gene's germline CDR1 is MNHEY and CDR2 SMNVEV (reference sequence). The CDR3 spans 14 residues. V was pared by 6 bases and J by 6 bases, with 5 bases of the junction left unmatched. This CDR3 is CASRLAGAGNEQFF. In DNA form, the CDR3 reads TGTGCCAGCAGGCTAGCGGGAGCCGGCAATGAGCAGTTCTTC.

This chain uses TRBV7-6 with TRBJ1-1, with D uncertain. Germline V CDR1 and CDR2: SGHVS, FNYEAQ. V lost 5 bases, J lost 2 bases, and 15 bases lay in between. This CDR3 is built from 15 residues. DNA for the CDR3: TGTGCCAGCAGCCCCATATTAACAGTTAACACTGAAGCTTTCTTT. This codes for CASSPILTVNTEAFF.